A selection of T cell receptor beta chains follows, all from one sample in a study of beta chain features in type 1 diabetes. Using immunoSEQ multiplex PCR, the repertoire was profiled, and TCRdb retains in-frame clones only, with some absent. This sample yields 250,000 to 350,000 clones, of which roughly an eighth are seen a single time; 0.017% belongs to the top ten. Sequences were obtained from naive CD4+ T cells from blood. The receptors here all came from a young man with type 1 diabetes. CDR3s include the opening cysteine and the closing phenylalanine or tryptophan. Each record gives: V gene, J gene, CDR3 protein.

V gene: TRBV19
J gene: TRBJ2-5
CDR3 protein: CASSKNTRETQYF

V gene: TRBV18
J gene: TRBJ2-1
CDR3 protein: CASSSLVSGSNEQFF

V gene: TRBV10-3
J gene: TRBJ2-7
CDR3 protein: CATQQGPHEQYF

V gene: TRBV2
J gene: TRBJ2-1
CDR3 protein: CASSDKGPLHNEQFF

V gene: TRBV2
J gene: TRBJ2-2
CDR3 protein: CASSDTSGYTGELFF

V gene: TRBV5-4
J gene: TRBJ1-4
CDR3 protein: CASSLNRGANEKLFF

V gene: TRBV4-3
J gene: TRBJ2-5
CDR3 protein: CASSQGTSGSLWETQYF

V gene: TRBV7-9
J gene: TRBJ2-3
CDR3 protein: CASSPRLAGVGTDTQYF

V gene: TRBV29-1
J gene: TRBJ1-2
CDR3 protein: CSGGTELYGYTF

V gene: TRBV5-4
J gene: TRBJ2-3
CDR3 protein: CASSLGGSTDTQYF

V gene: TRBV5-1
J gene: TRBJ2-7
CDR3 protein: CASSPLTGGHEQYF

V gene: TRBV7-2
J gene: TRBJ1-2
CDR3 protein: CASRALGGENYGYTF

V gene: TRBV4-2
J gene: TRBJ1-5
CDR3 protein: CASSQTSRGTLSNQPQHF

V gene: TRBV9
J gene: TRBJ1-5
CDR3 protein: CASSVEPGNNQPQHF

V gene: TRBV29-1
J gene: TRBJ1-1
CDR3 protein: CSVYRGSTEAFF